Below are 29 T cell receptor beta chains sequenced from a single sample in a study of post-analysis software for immune sequencing data. No antigen is known for these receptors. Unique molecular identifiers were present in the TCR beta cDNA libraries. One entry per CDR3 protein results from TCRdb running MiXCR on the PCR reads. This sample has about 570,000 distinct CDR3 sequences; approximately 34% occur once, and the top ten carry around 6%. Findings and caveats of the study: Five or six TRBV segments (TRBV5-6, TRBV5-1 and TRBV20-1 among them) occurred more frequently in patients than in controls.

The sample consisted of blood. The receptors stem from a girl aged 2-17 years with multiple sclerosis.

The rearrangement uses TRBV20-1 and TRBJ1-1; D ambiguous. Germline CDR1 DFQATT, CDR2 SNEGSKA (reference sequence). The CDR3 totals 13 residues. V gave up 6 bases and J gave up 3 bases, with 14 bases separating them. CDR3 sequence (DNA): TGCAGTGCCCAGGTGGACGGATACACTGAAGCTTTCTTT. Its translation is CSAQVDGYTEAFF.

The chain links TRBV20-1 to TRBJ1-6; D perhaps matches TRBD1 (6 bases). Trimming stripped 5 bases from V and 5 bases from J, with 16 bases between. Germline V gene lookup returns CDR1 DFQATT and CDR2 SNEGSKA (reference sequence). There are 15 residues in the CDR3. CDR3: CSAPGGLWNNSPLHF. In DNA form, the CDR3 reads TGCAGTGCTCCGGGGGGGCTTTGGAATAATTCACCCCTCCACTTT.

V and J are TRBV12-3 or TRBV12-4 and TRBJ1-1, with a possible D match to TRBD1 (5 bases). The length of the CDR3 is 16 residues. Trimming shortened V by 6 bases and J by 0 bases, and 17 bases separated the two germline ends. CDR3 bases: TGTGCCAGCAGCCCCGCGGATGGGGGGTTGAACACTGAAGCTTTCTTT. This codes for CASSPADGGLNTEAFF.

The chain combines TRBV19 with TRBJ2-1, with D maybe TRBD2 (5 bases). CDR1 is LNHDA, CDR2 SQIVND, per germline (reference sequence). V was cut by 4 bases and J by 7 bases, with 17 bases left in between. The CDR3 is 15 amino acids. The CDR3 region has the DNA TGTGCCAGTAGTACCATCTCACTAGAAGGTAATGAGCAGTTCTTC. Translating it yields CASSTISLEGNEQFF. The entire variable domain, with the rest obtained from reference TRBV19 and TRBJ2-1, is as follows: DGGITQSPKYLFRKEGQNVTLSCEQNLNHDAMYWYRQDPGQGLRLIYYSQIVNDFQKGDIAEGYSVSREKKESFPLTVTSAQKNPTAFYLCASSTISLEGNEQFFGPGTRLTVL.

This clonotype turned up a few times. The chain combines TRBV7-9 with TRBJ2-3, with D possibly matching TRBD2 (6 bases). V was shortened by 2 bases and J by 2 bases, with 14 bases between the two germline ends. CDR1 SEHNR and CDR2 FQNEAQ come from the germline V gene (reference sequence). The length of the CDR3 is 16 residues. The CDR3 DNA follows: TGTGCCAGCAGCTTATTTCTAGCGAGTTCCACAGATACGCAGTATTTT. This codes for CASSLFLASSTDTQYF. Based on the CDR3 plus reference TRBV7-9 and TRBJ2-3, the full variable domain is DTGVSQNPRHKITKRGQNVTFRCDPISEHNRLYWYRQTLGQGPEFLTYFQNEAQLEKSRLLSDRFSAERPKGSFSTLEIQRTEQGDSAMYLCASSLFLASSTDTQYFGPGTRLTVL.

This rearrangement joins TRBV5-6 to TRBJ2-7; D may be TRBD2 (5 bases). Germline V gene data show CDR1 as SGHDT and CDR2 as YYEEEE. This CDR3 spans 13 amino acids. The V end lost 2 bases, the J end lost 3 bases, and 9 bases lay between the germline ends. The CDR3 region has the DNA TGTGCCAGCAGCTTCGTTACTAGCTACGAGCAGTACTTC. Translated, it gives CASSFVTSYEQYF.

This chain links TRBV5-6 with TRBJ2-7, with TRBD2 identical over 9 bases. The J call is in doubt because the DNA end fits TRBJ2-5 better. Germline CDR1 reads SGHDT; CDR2 reads YYEEEE. The CDR3 is 15 residues long. CDR3 protein: CASSAETSGQETQYF. The CDR3 nucleotides are TGTGCCAGCAGCGCGGAGACTAGCGGTCAAGAGACCCAGTACTTC.

The CDR3 spells CASSGRPRHSETQYF. The CDR3, as DNA: TGTGCCAGCAGCGGGAGGCCAAGACATTCGGAGACCCAGTACTTC. This chain links TRBV9 with TRBJ2-5, with D perhaps matching TRBD2 (5 bases). The germline gives CDR1 SGDLS, CDR2 YYNGEE. This CDR3 has 15 residues. With 3 bases removed from V and 5 bases from J, the gap between germline ends came to 17 bases. Full variable domain (outside the CDR3, taken from reference TRBV9 and TRBJ2-5): DSGVTQTPKHLITATGQRVTLRCSPRSGDLSVYWYQQSLDQGLQFLIQYYNGEERAKGNILERFSAQQFPDLHSELNLSSLELGDSALYFCASSGRPRHSETQYFGPGTRLLVL.

V is TRBV18 and J is TRBJ1-2, with 9 bases fitting TRBD1. This CDR3 is built from 16 residues. V gave up 3 bases and J gave up 6 bases; unmatched junction bases: 11. The germline gives CDR1 KGHSH, CDR2 LQKENI. DNA of the CDR3: TGTGCCAGCTCACCCTTCCCGGGACAGGGAGAAGATGGCTACACCTTC. This gives the protein CASSPFPGQGEDGYTF.

The chain has TRBV20-1 and TRBJ2-7; D might be TRBD2 (6 bases). This CDR3 spans 14 amino acids. Trimming took off 5 bases at V and 0 bases at J, with 14 bases between the two ends. The germline gives CDR1 DFQATT, CDR2 SNEGSKA (reference sequence). This CDR3 reads CSAETEGNSYEQYF. In nucleotides, the CDR3 is TGCAGTGCTGAGACGGAGGGGAACTCCTACGAGCAGTACTTC.

The V call is TRBV20-1, the J call TRBJ2-2; 9 bases are a match to TRBD1. CDR3 length: 15 amino acids. Germline loops: CDR1 DFQATT, CDR2 SNEGSKA (reference sequence). The ends lost 3 bases at V and 5 bases at J; junction bases unmatched: 7. The DNA of the CDR3 is TGCAGTGCTAGGGGATGGGACAGGGTAACCGGGGAGCTGTTTTTT. Translated, it gives CSARGWDRVTGELFF.

This chain joins TRBV9 and TRBJ1-1; D remains unclear. The CDR3 consists of 17 residues. Trimming took off 0 bases at V and 6 bases at J, with 21 bases between the two ends. CDR1 and CDR2 from the germline V gene are SGDLS and YYNGEE. CDR3 DNA: TGTGCCAGCAGCGTAGAGGGTGGTACACCCCGCGGACCTGAAGCTTTCTTT. As protein: CASSVEGGTPRGPEAFF.

The gene calls are TRBV20-1 and TRBJ1-6; D is unclear. V shed 2 bases and J shed 7 bases, with 18 bases lying between them. The CDR3 has 16 residues. CDR1 is DFQATT and CDR2 is SNEGSKA in the germline V gene (reference sequence). The CDR3 region is CSARSPARVGNSPLHF. CDR3 DNA: TGCAGTGCTAGATCTCCCGCCCGGGTGGGGAATTCACCCCTCCACTTT.

V usage is TRBV5-1 and J usage is TRBJ2-5, with TRBD2 identical over 13 bases. The CDR3 covers 15 residues. Germline V gene lookup returns CDR1 SGHRS and CDR2 YFSETQ. J was trimmed by 3 bases and V by 4 bases; bases with no gene match: 3. CDR3 DNA sequence: TGCGCCAGCAGCAGCGGGACTAGCGGGGAAGAGACCCAGTACTTC. Translating gives CASSSGTSGEETQYF.

Concerning this clonotype: One junction end does not reproduce the germline sequence, and a read error may be involved. The chain joins TRBV20-1 to TRBJ2-5; D is unresolved. The CDR3 is 13 residues long. The germline V gene has CDR1 DFQATT and CDR2 SNEGSKA (reference sequence). CDR3: CSARVNRQETQYF. The CDR3 region has the DNA TGTAGTGCTAGAGTAAATAGACAAGAGACCCAGTACTTC.

A few counts support this clonotype. This chain joins TRBV24-1 and TRBJ2-1; perhaps D is TRBD1 or TRBD2 (6 bases each). The germline gives CDR1 KGHDR, CDR2 SFDVKD. The CDR3 length is 16 residues. V lost 2 bases and J 9 bases, leaving 19 bases between the germline ends. CDR3 region: CATSDSGGPSVSEQFF. As DNA, the CDR3 is TGTGCCACCAGTGATTCCGGGGGCCCCTCCGTAAGTGAGCAGTTCTTC.

This rearrangement joins TRBV27 to TRBJ2-3; D may be TRBD1 (5 bases). V was cut by 2 bases and J by 0 bases, with 9 bases left in between. Germline V gene lookup returns CDR1 MNHEY and CDR2 SMNVEV (reference sequence). The CDR3 has 15 amino acids. CDR3 DNA sequence: TGTGCCAGCAGTTTACCAGGGTCTAGCACAGATACGCAGTATTTT. Protein sequence: CASSLPGSSTDTQYF.

This clonotype appeared a few times. CDR3 region: CASSYLAGGPLEQYF. The DNA for the CDR3 is TGTGCCAGCAGTTACCTAGCGGGGGGGCCGCTCGAGCAGTACTTC. This chain uses TRBV12-3 or TRBV12-4 with TRBJ2-7; 12 bases are a match to TRBD2. With 4 bases clipped from V and 6 bases from J, the junction kept 7 bases outside the gene matches. The CDR3 totals 15 residues.

J is TRBJ2-7 and V is TRBV7-2; TRBD1 aligns across 8 bases. V shed 1 base and J 6 bases; nucleotides not matched to a gene: 2. Germline loops: CDR1 SGHTA, CDR2 FQGNSA. The CDR3 covers 13 residues. The CDR3 DNA follows: TGTGCCAGCAGCTTAGGACAGGGGCTCGAGCAGTACTTC. Translating gives CASSLGQGLEQYF.

A few counts support this clonotype. The CDR3 here is CATSGTAGEGYTF. The CDR3 nucleotides are TGTGCCACCAGCGGGACGGCGGGCGAGGGCTACACCTTC. This sequence joins TRBV15 and TRBJ1-2; the D gene is possibly TRBD1 (5 bases). The germline V gene encodes CDR1 LNHNV and CDR2 YYDKDF (reference sequence). CDR3 length: 13 amino acids. Trimming removed 5 bases at V and 8 bases at J, with 15 bases between.

This clonotype occurred a few times. V is TRBV12-3 or TRBV12-4 and J is TRBJ1-1; D not certain. The CDR3 totals 12 residues. V lost 1 base and J 8 bases, leaving 8 bases between the germline ends. CDR3 nucleotides: TGTGCCAGCAGTTTAGTCCCCCCCGAAGCTTTCTTT. It translates to CASSLVPPEAFF.

The chain links TRBV7-9 to TRBJ1-2; D remains unclear. The CDR3 consists of 12 residues. Germline V CDR1 and CDR2: SEHNR, FQNEAQ (reference sequence). V was clipped by 5 bases and J by 9 bases, with 13 bases between them. CDR3 bases: TGTGCCAGCAGCCCTCCAGTGGTTCGCTACACCTTC. Translated: CASSPPVVRYTF.

This chain joins TRBV5-1 and TRBJ1-1; D might be TRBD1 (5 bases). This CDR3 comprises 15 residues. Germline values: CDR1 SGHRS, CDR2 YFSETQ. V was cut by 0 bases and J by 4 bases, with 13 bases left in between. CDR3 DNA: TGCGCCAGCAGCTTGGTCGGGAGTGGGGGCACTGAAGCTTTCTTT. It is translated as CASSLVGSGGTEAFF. The variable domain in full, with the rest retrieved from reference TRBV5-1 and TRBJ1-1, is KAGVTQTPRYLIKTRGQQVTLSCSPISGHRSVSWYQQTPGQGLQFLFEYFSETQRNKGNFPGRFSGRQFSNSRSEMNVSTLELGDSALYLCASSLVGSGGTEAFFGQGTRLTVV.

This clonotype turned up a few times. The J gene is TRBJ1-2, the V gene TRBV4-1; possibly TRBD1 for D (5 bases). Germline V CDR1 and CDR2: MGHRA, YSYEKL. Trimming shortened V by 4 bases and J by 4 bases, and 19 bases separated the two germline ends. The CDR3 has 16 amino acids. CDR3 sequence: CASSRAGDPLSYGYTF. CDR3 coding DNA: TGCGCCAGCAGCCGTGCCGGGGACCCCCTTAGCTATGGCTACACCTTC.

The chain links TRBV20-1 to TRBJ2-7, with D possibly TRBD1 on 6 matching bases. Per germline, CDR1 DFQATT and CDR2 SNEGSKA (reference sequence). The CDR3 contains 13 residues. Trimming took 1 base from V and 6 from J, leaving 13 bases between them. DNA for the CDR3: TGCAGTGCTAGAGCCCCTAGAGGGGGCGAGCAGTACTTC. Its translation is CSARAPRGGEQYF.

The V and J genes are TRBV7-6 and TRBJ1-1; no clear D gene. Trimming took 7 bases from V and 4 from J, leaving 28 bases between them. Germline lookup yields CDR1 SGHVS and CDR2 FNYEAQ. This CDR3 is 18 amino acids long. As DNA, the CDR3 is TGTGCCAGCACCCTTAACGCCCCGGTTTCAGTCCTCTTCACTGAAGCTTTCTTT. Amino acids: CASTLNAPVSVLFTEAFF.

This chain uses TRBV20-1 with TRBJ1-1; TRBD1 matches at 10 bases. CDR1 and CDR2 from the germline V gene are DFQATT and SNEGSKA (reference sequence). Trimming at V came to 6 bases and at J to 8 bases, leaving 9 bases not matched to a gene. The CDR3 covers 13 residues. DNA for the CDR3: TGCAGTGCCCTTGTTATGGGACAGGGGGAAGCTTTCTTT. Encoded protein: CSALVMGQGEAFF.

The V and J genes are TRBV7-2 and TRBJ1-1; D remains ambiguous. The germline V and J ends were trimmed by 1 base and 1 base, with 7 bases remaining between them. The germline V gene encodes CDR1 SGHTA and CDR2 FQGNSA. The CDR3 totals 14 residues. In DNA, the CDR3 is TGTGCCAGCAGCTTAGAGGGAGAGAACACTGAAGCTTTCTTT. Encoded protein: CASSLEGENTEAFF.

The V and J genes are TRBV29-1 and TRBJ2-1; D gene ambiguous. V lost 8 bases and J 7 bases, leaving 15 bases between the germline ends. The CDR3 is 12 amino acids. Looked up from germline, CDR1 is SQVTM and CDR2 is ANQGSEA. This chain's CDR3 is CSTQRGRNEQFF. In DNA form, the CDR3 reads TGCAGCACCCAGAGAGGCCGTAATGAGCAGTTCTTC.